This T cell receptor (beta chain) was recovered during a study of shared clonotypes between healthy human individuals. In the naive CD8 group, cells lacked CD45RO and were positively selected for CCR7, so terminally differentiated effector memory CD45RA+ cells were left out. Healthy adults negative for HIV, lacking recent acute infections or vaccinations, served as donors. Clones were sequenced by immunoSEQ multiplex PCR, and TCRdb holds only the in-frame ones, with some missing. The sample records roughly 810,000 clones, 90% to 97% being singletons. V lost 5 bases to trimming and J lost 1 base, with 15 bases between them. CDR1 is SEHNR, CDR2 FQNEAQ, per germline (reference sequence). The CDR3 consists of 16 residues.

This receptor was obtained from a man aged 25 to 45 in good health. The chain combines TRBV7-9 with TRBJ2-1, with a possible D match to TRBD2 (6 bases). The source material was naive CD8+ T cells sorted from blood. The CDR3 DNA is TGTGCCAGCAGCCCCCCCATGGCGGGATCCTACAATGAGCAGTTCTTC. Translation gives CASSPPMAGSYNEQFF.